Listed below are T cell receptor beta chains from one sample, sequenced in a study of shared clonotypes between healthy human individuals. TCRdb's table, derived via immunoSEQ multiplex PCR, lists solely in-frame clones and lacks some. Of around 2.5 million clones in the sample, more than 85% were seen once. The specimen was naive CD4+ T cells from PBMCs. The origin of the receptors is a man between 18 and 29 years old in good health. Some clones in this sample may be carry-over from other donors' samples. CDR3s include the opening cysteine and the closing phenylalanine or tryptophan. The D gene is left open where the match is weak. Size values are once, few and many counts, or a class for expanded clones, and some rows have none.

j_call: TRBJ2-3; v_call: TRBV5-4; d_call: .; clone_size: .; cdr3_nt: TGTGCCAGCAGCCTCACTTCTAGCAGTGATACGCAGTATTTT; cdr3_aa: CASSLTSSSDTQYF
j_call: TRBJ1-2; v_call: TRBV29-1; d_call: TRBD1; clone_size: .; cdr3_nt: TGCAGCGCCGATATCCGGACAGGGCGTCACTATGGCTACACCTTC; cdr3_aa: CSADIRTGRHYGYTF
j_call: TRBJ2-7; v_call: TRBV6-1; d_call: TRBD2; clone_size: once; cdr3_nt: TGTGCCAGCAGTGGGACTAGCGGGACTTTATGGGGCGAGCAGTACTTC; cdr3_aa: CASSGTSGTLWGEQYF
j_call: TRBJ1-4; v_call: TRBV6-1; d_call: .; clone_size: .; cdr3_nt: TGTGCCGCTAAGGACATCGCCTTGGGAAAACTGTTTTTT; cdr3_aa: CAAKDIALGKLFF
j_call: TRBJ2-1; v_call: TRBV11-2; d_call: .; clone_size: .; cdr3_nt: TGTGCCAGCAGCTTAGCTGGGGCGCATCTCGTTGAGCAGTTCTTC; cdr3_aa: CASSLAGAHLVEQFF
j_call: TRBJ2-1; v_call: TRBV6-7; d_call: .; clone_size: .; cdr3_nt: TGTGCCAGCAAAAATGAGGGGACCAATGAGCAGTTCTTC; cdr3_aa: CASKNEGTNEQFF
j_call: TRBJ1-1; v_call: TRBV11-2; d_call: .; clone_size: .; cdr3_nt: TGTGCCAGCAGCTTTTATCCAGGGAGCCCTCACAACACTGAAGCTTTCTTT; cdr3_aa: CASSFYPGSPHNTEAFF
j_call: TRBJ1-3; v_call: TRBV9; d_call: TRBD1; clone_size: .; cdr3_nt: TGTGCCAGCAGCGCGGCAGGGGGCTTTGGAAACACCATATATTTT; cdr3_aa: CASSAAGGFGNTIYF
j_call: TRBJ2-2; v_call: TRBV7-3; d_call: .; clone_size: few; cdr3_nt: TGTGCCAGCAGCCAGGGGCCCGGGGAGCTGTTTTTT; cdr3_aa: CASSQGPGELFF
j_call: TRBJ1-2; v_call: TRBV11-3; d_call: .; clone_size: .; cdr3_nt: TGTGCCAGCAGCTTAAACGAGGGGGACAAACGCTTC; cdr3_aa: CASSLNEGDKRF